This T cell receptor beta chain emerged from a study of shared clonotypes between healthy human individuals. Regarding the study as a whole: Limitation of the genetic and exposure-history diversity represented came from the few donors. Rarefaction revealed incomplete sorted-subset sequencing despite large depth.

The authors split each subset's genomic DNA evenly across several immunoSEQ plates. Produced via immunoSEQ multiplex PCR; TCRdb's table is partial and in-frame only. The table lists hundreds of thousands of clones, about 74% of them singletons. The length of the CDR3 is 15 residues. Germline V gene lookup returns CDR1 LNHDA and CDR2 SQIVND (reference sequence). J lost 4 bases, V lost 3 bases, and 4 bases had no gene match. A note on this clone: Its antigen is not identified.

The TCR comes from a woman in her twenties or thirties in good health. The chain couples TRBV19 to TRBJ2-2, with 8 bases fitting TRBD2. Sample: memory CD4+ T cells sorted from blood. Subset described: CD45RA-negative fraction. The CDR3, as DNA: TGTGCCAGTAGTATCGGGAGGGCGGGCACCGGGGAGCTGTTTTTT. Its translation: CASSIGRAGTGELFF.